Each of the 28 T cell receptor beta chains below was sequenced from the same sample in a study of blood T cell repertoires in COVID-19. Libraries were prepared by immunoSEQ multiplex PCR; TCRdb keeps only in-frame clonotypes and omits some of them. The sample has about 150,000 clones, 70% to 85% seen once; the top ten hold around 3.1%. The sequencing sample was made of peripheral blood. The receptor source for this set is an elderly woman with acute or convalescent COVID-19.

This clone was observed a few times. The chain links TRBV9 to TRBJ2-2; D is perhaps TRBD2 (6 bases). The CDR3 length is 14 residues. Trimming shortened V by 3 bases and J by 2 bases, and 8 bases separated the two germline ends. Germline-derived CDR1 and CDR2 are SGDLS and YYNGEE. For the CDR3, the DNA is TGTGCCAGCAGCGCACTAGCTAACACCGGGGAGCTGTTTTTT. This gives the protein CASSALANTGELFF. Complete variable domain (other parts from reference TRBV9 and TRBJ2-2): DSGVTQTPKHLITATGQRVTLRCSPRSGDLSVYWYQQSLDQGLQFLIQYYNGEERAKGNILERFSAQQFPDLHSELNLSSLELGDSALYFCASSALANTGELFFGEGSRLTVL.

This chain connects TRBV19 to TRBJ2-5, with 7 bases fitting TRBD1. This CDR3 is built from 15 residues. From germline, CDR1 is LNHDA and CDR2 SQIVND (reference sequence). After removal of 5 bases from V and 1 base from J, the junction contained 7 bases not matched to a gene. The CDR3 coding sequence is TGTGCCAGTAGTCTCACCGGGACAGTCCAAGAGACCCAGTACTTC. As protein: CASSLTGTVQETQYF.

This chain joins TRBV5-1 and TRBJ1-3; no definite D call. V lost 1 base, J lost 0 bases, and 5 bases lay in between. The CDR3 loop spans 14 amino acids. Germline CDR1 SGHRS, CDR2 YFSETQ. The CDR3 protein is CASSLTYSGNTIYF. For the CDR3, the DNA is TGCGCCAGCAGCTTGACCTACTCTGGAAACACCATATATTTT.

The V gene is TRBV5-5, the J gene TRBJ2-2, with 10 nucleotides matching TRBD2. Germline CDR1 is SGHKS and CDR2 is YYEKEE (reference sequence). Trimming cost V 2 bases and J 4 bases; bases outside gene matches: 2. The CDR3 length is 15 residues. The CDR3: CASSLGLAATGELFF. CDR3 nucleotide sequence: TGTGCCAGCAGCTTAGGACTAGCGGCCACCGGGGAGCTGTTTTTT. The complete variable domain, with remaining parts taken from reference TRBV5-5 and TRBJ2-2, reads DAGVTQSPTHLIKTRGQQVTLRCSPISGHKSVSWYQQVLGQGPQFIFQYYEKEERGRGNFPDRFSARQFPNYSSELNVNALLLGDSALYLCASSLGLAATGELFFGEGSRLTVL.

The chain recombines TRBV6-5 with TRBJ2-7, with TRBD1 as a possible D gene (6 bases). This CDR3 has 16 residues. The V and J ends lost 0 bases and 3 bases respectively, with 15 bases between them. Germline V CDR1 and CDR2: MNHEY, SVGAGI. The DNA for the CDR3 is TGTGCCAGCAGTTACTCGGGCTCGGGACACCTCTACGAGCAGTACTTC. The encoded protein is CASSYSGSGHLYEQYF.

This rearrangement joins TRBV5-1 to TRBJ2-2; D unresolved. The CDR3 contains 15 residues. Per germline, CDR1 SGHRS and CDR2 YFSETQ. V lost 1 base and J lost 0, with 7 bases in between. The CDR3 nucleotides read TGCGCCAGCAGCTTGAGTCAGGCGAACACCGGGGAGCTGTTTTTT. Translating gives CASSLSQANTGELFF.

The V and J genes are TRBV7-3 and TRBJ1-2; the match to TRBD1 covers 7 bases. This CDR3 region has 15 residues. V was clipped by 5 bases and J by 5 bases; unmatched bases: 11. Germline assignment: CDR1 SGHTA and CDR2 FQGTGA. CDR3 region: CASSARQGRGYGYTF. The CDR3 nucleotides are TGTGCCAGCAGCGCCAGACAGGGCCGGGGATATGGCTACACCTTC.

This clone was observed once. The genes are TRBV3-1 (or the pseudogene TRBV3-2) and TRBJ1-3; D is unclear. Trimming pared 1 base from V and 3 bases from J, leaving 10 bases between. This CDR3 has 15 residues. Germline loops: CDR1 LGHDT, CDR2 YNNKEL (reference sequence). For the CDR3, the DNA is TGTGCCAGCAGCCAAGGCTCTGGAGGTGGAAACACCATATATTTT. It yields the protein CASSQGSGGGNTIYF.

The chain joins TRBV2 to TRBJ1-2, with 8 bases fitting TRBD1. Germline-derived CDR1 and CDR2 are SNHLY and FYNNEI. Germline trimming cut 1 base from V and 4 bases from J; bases unmatched to any gene: 5. This CDR3 region has 15 residues. This CDR3 is CASSEVRQGLYGYTF. CDR3 nucleotides: TGTGCCAGCAGTGAAGTAAGACAGGGGCTCTATGGCTACACCTTC.

The chain combines TRBV6-5 with TRBJ1-2; TRBD1 is a possible D gene (6 bases). Germline assignment: CDR1 MNHEY and CDR2 SVGAGI. V lost 6 bases and J lost 2, with 13 bases in between. The CDR3 totals 14 residues. The CDR3 DNA reads TGTGCCAGCAGGAAAACAGGGACCAACTATGGCTACACCTTC. Translation: CASRKTGTNYGYTF.

This chain joins TRBV7-9 and TRBJ1-1; D remains ambiguous. This CDR3 comprises 16 residues. The germline CDR1 and CDR2 sequences are SEHNR and FQNEAQ (reference sequence). The ends were cut back, 0 bases at V and 1 base at J, with 12 bases in the middle. The CDR3 DNA reads as TGTGCCAGCAGCTTAGCCCCTTGGTCACAGAACACTGAAGCTTTCTTT. Translated: CASSLAPWSQNTEAFF.

This clone was recorded only once. This chain connects TRBV4-1 to TRBJ2-2, with D perhaps TRBD1 (7 bases). CDR1 and CDR2 from the germline V gene are MGHRA and YSYEKL. The V end was cut by 11 bases, the J end by 6 bases, with 22 bases between. There are 15 residues in the CDR3. The CDR3 coding sequence is TGCGCCGGAGGGCGAGGGGACAGAAGCTCCGGGGAGCTGTTTTTT. Protein product: CAGGRGDRSSGELFF.

The chain carries TRBV23-1 and TRBJ2-2; TRBD2 is a possible D gene (5 bases). TRBV23-1 is reported as an ORF; its role is uncertain. The germline V and J ends were trimmed by 1 base and 0 bases, with 12 bases remaining between them. This CDR3 has 17 residues. Written as DNA, the CDR3 is TGCGCCAGCAGTCAATGGTCGAGGGAGTCGAACACCGGGGAGCTGTTTTTT. Protein sequence: CASSQWSRESNTGELFF.

This clone was detected once. The rearrangement links TRBV5-4 to TRBJ2-3, with 9 bases aligning to TRBD1. V trimming: 3 bases; J trimming: 1 base; junction bases outside the gene matches: 3. The CDR3 runs 15 residues. Looked up from germline, CDR1 is SGHNT and CDR2 is YYREEE (reference sequence). The CDR3 nucleotides are TGTGCCAGCAGCTCACAGGGGGCTGGCACAGATACGCAGTATTTT. Translation gives CASSSQGAGTDTQYF.

This chain uses TRBV3-1 (or the pseudogene TRBV3-2) with TRBJ2-1, with TRBD2 matching over 7 bases. CDR3 size: 14 residues. V trimming: 5 bases; J trimming: 4 bases; junction bases outside the gene matches: 5. Germline V gene data show CDR1 as LGHDT and CDR2 as YNNKEL (reference sequence). The CDR3 sequence: CASSGRADYNEQFF. The CDR3 nucleotides are TGTGCCAGCAGCGGGAGGGCTGATTACAATGAGCAGTTCTTC.

The V and J genes are TRBV9 and TRBJ1-2; tentative D call: TRBD1 (6 bases). Germline CDR1 is SGDLS and CDR2 is YYNGEE. The CDR3 totals 15 residues. Trimming cost V 3 bases and J 5 bases, with 17 bases left between them. The CDR3 reads CASSASTGTSYGYTF. The CDR3 DNA reads as TGTGCCAGCAGCGCCTCTACAGGGACTAGTTATGGCTACACCTTC.

The chain uses TRBV15 and TRBJ1-4; weak D call: TRBD1 (6 bases). Germline CDR1 is LNHNV and CDR2 is YYDKDF (reference sequence). V was trimmed by 6 bases and J by 0 bases, leaving 11 bases between them. CDR3 length: 15 residues. The CDR3 DNA reads as TGTGCCACCAGATATGGACAGACAACTAATGAAAAACTGTTTTTT. This translates into CATRYGQTTNEKLFF.

This clone was counted a few times. V usage is TRBV6-5 and J usage is TRBJ2-7, with 7 positions matching TRBD1. The J segment lost 2 bases and the V segment lost 6 bases, leaving 7 bases of the junction unmatched. Germline assignment: CDR1 MNHEY and CDR2 SVGAGI. The CDR3 extends over 14 amino acids. The CDR3 DNA is TGTGCCAGCAGCCGGACAGGTACAACCTACGAGCAGTACTTC. It yields the protein CASSRTGTTYEQYF.

The V call is TRBV19, the J call TRBJ1-1, with D unresolved. V was trimmed by 6 bases and J by 3 bases, leaving 14 bases between them. The CDR3 extends over 14 amino acids. Germline loops: CDR1 LNHDA, CDR2 SQIVND (reference sequence). The CDR3, as DNA: TGTGCCAGTAGGGAGTATCCCAAGGACACTGAAGCTTTCTTT. Translated, it gives CASREYPKDTEAFF. Drawing the rest from reference TRBV19 and TRBJ1-1, the complete variable domain is DGGITQSPKYLFRKEGQNVTLSCEQNLNHDAMYWYRQDPGQGLRLIYYSQIVNDFQKGDIAEGYSVSREKKESFPLTVTSAQKNPTAFYLCASREYPKDTEAFFGQGTRLTVV.

There are a few counts of this clone. The chain links TRBV19 to TRBJ2-5; D is possibly TRBD1 (5 bases). The V gene's germline CDR1 is LNHDA and CDR2 SQIVND (reference sequence). The V end lost 10 bases, the J end lost 1 base, and 13 bases lay between the germline ends. CDR3 length: 13 amino acids. The CDR3 protein is CATAQVIQETQYF. The CDR3 nucleotides read TGTGCCACCGCACAGGTGATCCAAGAGACCCAGTACTTC.

The V and J genes are TRBV5-1 and TRBJ2-7, with unresolved D. V was cut by 4 bases and J by 0 bases, with 20 bases left in between. This CDR3 contains 17 residues. Germline values: CDR1 SGHRS, CDR2 YFSETQ. The CDR3 DNA reads as TGCGCCAGCAGCCGCATAGTAAGCTTTAAAAGCTCCTACGAGCAGTACTTC. Translating it yields CASSRIVSFKSSYEQYF. The full variable domain, completed using reference TRBV5-1 and TRBJ2-7, is KAGVTQTPRYLIKTRGQQVTLSCSPISGHRSVSWYQQTPGQGLQFLFEYFSETQRNKGNFPGRFSGRQFSNSRSEMNVSTLELGDSALYLCASSRIVSFKSSYEQYFGPGTRLTVT.

The chain recombines TRBV10-3 with TRBJ2-1, with 14 nucleotides matching TRBD2. Germline CDR1 and CDR2: ENHRY and SYGVKD. Germline trimming cut 5 bases from V and 6 bases from J; bases unmatched to any gene: 6. The CDR3 extends over 16 amino acids. The CDR3 nucleotides read TGTGCCATCAGTAAGACTAGCGGGGGGGCACCCAATGAGCAGTTCTTC. It translates to CAISKTSGGAPNEQFF.

The chain joins TRBV5-1 to TRBJ1-1; weak D call: TRBD1 (5 bases). CDR1 is SGHRS, CDR2 YFSETQ, per germline. Trimming shortened V by 4 bases and J by 3 bases, and 22 bases separated the two germline ends. This CDR3 contains 17 residues. The CDR3 nucleotides are TGCGCCAGCAGCATATTAATACTCGGGGGGTCCCACACTGAAGCTTTCTTT. Its protein product is CASSILILGGSHTEAFF.

J is TRBJ2-3 and V is TRBV2; 8 bases fit TRBD1. V was clipped by 8 bases and J by 2 bases; unmatched bases: 9. The CDR3 has 15 amino acids. Looked up from germline, CDR1 is SNHLY and CDR2 is FYNNEI. The CDR3 DNA reads TGTGCCAGCGGGGGAGACAGGGGCCACACAGATACGCAGTATTTT. It translates to CASGGDRGHTDTQYF.

The V and J genes are TRBV10-1 and TRBJ2-3, with TRBD1 matching over 8 bases. Losses at the gene ends were 6 bases for V and 8 bases for J; bases not matched to a gene: 10. Looked up from germline, CDR1 is WNHNN and CDR2 is SYGVQD (reference sequence). This CDR3 has 14 residues. CDR3: CASRPGTGQGTQYF. CDR3 nucleotide sequence: TGCGCCAGCAGGCCCGGGACAGGACAGGGTACGCAGTATTTT.

The chain has TRBV9 and TRBJ1-6; possible D gene TRBD1, 6 bases. This CDR3 spans 16 amino acids. Germline loops: CDR1 SGDLS, CDR2 YYNGEE. Between the trimmed V and J ends, which lost 5 bases and 9 bases, there was a span of 21 bases. CDR3 protein: CASSSLPLARGSPLHF. The DNA of the CDR3 is TGTGCCAGCAGTTCCCTCCCCCTGGCCAGGGGTTCACCCCTCCACTTT.

This chain joins TRBV3-1 (or the pseudogene TRBV3-2) and TRBJ2-2, with 7 bases identical to TRBD1. The CDR3 runs to 17 residues. V dropped 5 bases and J dropped 7; count of bases not matched to a gene: 16. CDR1 and CDR2 (germline): LGHDT, YNNKEL (reference sequence). The CDR3: CASSLTGPGRVGGELFF. The CDR3 coding sequence is TGTGCCAGCAGCTTGACAGGGCCGGGACGAGTGGGCGGGGAGCTGTTTTTT.

The rearrangement joins TRBV12-5 to TRBJ2-1, with a possible D match to TRBD1 (5 bases). The CDR3 runs 11 residues. The V end was cut by 1 base, the J end by 12 bases, with 7 bases between. Germline loops: CDR1 LGHNT, CDR2 FRNRAP. The CDR3 protein is CASGLAGLQFF. The CDR3 DNA reads TGTGCTAGTGGTTTGGCAGGGTTGCAGTTCTTC. The full variable domain, its missing parts supplied by reference TRBV12-5 and TRBJ2-1, is DARVTQTPRHKVTEMGQEVTMRCQPILGHNTVFWYRQTMMQGLELLAYFRNRAPLDDSGMPKDRFSAEMPDATLATLKIQPSEPRDSAVYFCASGLAGLQFFGPGTRLTVL.